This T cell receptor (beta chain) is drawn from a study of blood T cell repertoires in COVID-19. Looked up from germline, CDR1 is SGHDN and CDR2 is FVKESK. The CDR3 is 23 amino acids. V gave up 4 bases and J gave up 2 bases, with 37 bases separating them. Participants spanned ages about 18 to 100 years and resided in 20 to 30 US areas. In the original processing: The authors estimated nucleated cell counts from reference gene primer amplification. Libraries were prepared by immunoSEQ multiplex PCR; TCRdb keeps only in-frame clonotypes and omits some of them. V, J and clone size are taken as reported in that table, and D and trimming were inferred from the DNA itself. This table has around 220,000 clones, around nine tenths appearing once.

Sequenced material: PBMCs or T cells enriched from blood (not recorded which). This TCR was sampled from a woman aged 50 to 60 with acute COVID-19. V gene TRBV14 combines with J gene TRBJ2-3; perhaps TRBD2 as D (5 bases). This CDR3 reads CASSPKRYIRGLRNTFPTDTQYF. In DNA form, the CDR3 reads TGTGCCAGCAGCCCGAAAAGATACATTCGAGGACTCCGCAACACCTTCCCCACAGATACGCAGTATTTT. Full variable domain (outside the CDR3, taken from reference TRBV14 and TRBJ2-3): EAGVTQFPSHSVIEKGQTVTLRCDPISGHDNLYWYRRVMGKEIKFLLHFVKESKQDESGMPNNRFLAERTGGTYSTLKVQPAELEDSGVYFCASSPKRYIRGLRNTFPTDTQYFGPGTRLTVL.